The sequence of this T cell receptor (beta chain) was determined in a study of blood T cell repertoires in COVID-19 (dated by TCRdb to 2020 to 2022). Study-wide context: Samples from collaborators originated in the United States, Italy and Spain and spanned both the acute and convalescent phases of COVID-19. The prospective study material was composed of cDNA or gDNA derived from T cells, B-cell-depleted T cells, or PBMCs. Deeply sampled blood TCRbeta repertoires from subjects exposed to, actively infected with, or recovered from COVID-19 were included in the dataset. The repertoires were released in a freely available public database meant as a resource for research on the immune response to SARS-CoV-2. Samples were obtained from the ongoing ImmuneRACE study (first 160 participants) and from 1,254 subjects provided by 6 global collaborators. The sample metadata nearly always contained a de-identified subject ID, COVID-19 status, age in years and sex. HLA class I and class II types, where available, came from metadata supplied by the sample provider rather than from assay-based typing.

TCRbeta CDR3 regions were amplified from genomic DNA by means of the immunoSEQ Assay, a bias-controlled multiplex PCR. Under the source paper's analysis protocol: Nucleated cell counts per sample were estimated from amplification of reference gene primers within the assay. Sequence reads were collapsed and filtered to measure the absolute abundance of every unique TCRbeta CDR3 rearrangement. For each sample, productive Simpson clonality was calculated as the square root of Simpson's diversity index over productive rearrangements. The table was pulled from immuneACCESS by TCRdb, which kept in-frame rearrangements only. Such tables lose some clones; where checked, under half of the loss comes from unresolved V genes, and the rest has no known cause. The D gene and trimming were derived from the DNA, and the V and J assignments and clone size from that table. In this sample the table shows 310,000 or so clones, roughly 86% of which occur a single time. Clones ranked in the top ten supply about 10% of the sample.

One collaborating source in Seattle enrolled patients while the patients were actively infected and followed the patients over time throughout the course of disease. Whole blood was collected in K2EDTA tubes by collaborating institutions according to the institutions' own protocols. For TCRbeta analysis, collaborator samples were shipped as frozen whole blood, as isolated PBMCs, or as DNA extracted from either sample type. Overall results and qualifications from the work: Clinical and demographic metadata were provided uncurated, with the amount varying by source and participant.

Sequences SNHLY (CDR1) and FYNNEI (CDR2) are obtained from the germline V gene. Spanning cysteine to phenylalanine, the CDR3 consists of 15 amino acids. Only CDR3 DNA is held: 45 bases, read in frame from base 1. V ends up 6 bases short and J 5 bases short, with an unmatched junction base count of 11. Of note for this clone: No antigen is known for it. No quality values exist for individual bases; no much larger clone is one base distant.

The sequencing sample was made of peripheral blood. The sequence is built from TRBV2 and TRBJ2-5; TRBD2 agrees with 8 junctional bases. This TCR was recovered from a woman aged 25 to 39 with COVID-19, enrolled during active disease. The sequence in DNA is TGTGCCAGCAGCTACCAGGGGACTAGTGGGGAGACCCAGTACTTC. It translates as CASSYQGTSGETQYF.